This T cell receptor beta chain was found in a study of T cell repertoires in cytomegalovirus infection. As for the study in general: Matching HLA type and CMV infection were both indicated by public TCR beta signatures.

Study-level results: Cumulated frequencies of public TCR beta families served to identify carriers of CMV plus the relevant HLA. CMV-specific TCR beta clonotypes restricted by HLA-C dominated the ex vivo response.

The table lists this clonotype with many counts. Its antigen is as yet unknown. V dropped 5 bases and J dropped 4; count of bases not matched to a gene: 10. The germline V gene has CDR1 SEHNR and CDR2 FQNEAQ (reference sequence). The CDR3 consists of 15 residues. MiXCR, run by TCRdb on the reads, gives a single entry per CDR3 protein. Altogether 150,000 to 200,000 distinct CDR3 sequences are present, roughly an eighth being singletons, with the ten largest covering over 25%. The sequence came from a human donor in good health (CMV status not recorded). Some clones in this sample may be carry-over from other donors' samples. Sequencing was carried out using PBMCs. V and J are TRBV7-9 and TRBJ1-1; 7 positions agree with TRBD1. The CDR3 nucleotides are TGTGCCAGCAGCCGGCCGAGAGGGACAGCCACTGAAGCTTTCTTT. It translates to CASSRPRGTATEAFF.